This T cell receptor (beta chain) was documented in a study of blood T cells in healthy people across ages. A J-beta primer mix and a sample-barcoded 5' primer were used in a second PCR of about 7 to 12 cycles. Every cDNA was tagged by a template-switch adaptor with 12 random nucleotides. TCRdb ran MiXCR on the 5' RACE reads and lists one entry per CDR3 protein. This sample yields roughly 2 million distinct CDR3 sequences, of which roughly 49% are seen a single time; about 2.1% belongs to the top ten. Germline CDR1 and CDR2: SGHNT and YENEEA. V was cut by 5 bases and J by 5 bases, with 16 bases left in between. The CDR3 extends over 15 amino acids. On this clonotype: What it binds is not known.

General study points: PBMCs left unsorted prevented a conclusive naive versus antigen-experienced comparison.

Each donor was a healthy Caucasian individual from Russia, aged roughly 6 to 95. The study isolated at least 6.5 million PBMCs from each sample. This rearrangement joins TRBV11-3 to TRBJ2-4, with TRBD2 as a possible D gene (5 bases). The sequence derives from a woman aged 40 to 50 in good health. The sample consisted of blood. The CDR3 region has the DNA TGTGCCAGCAGCCCTCATGCGGGCAAGGAAAACATTCAGTACTTC. Amino acids: CASSPHAGKENIQYF.